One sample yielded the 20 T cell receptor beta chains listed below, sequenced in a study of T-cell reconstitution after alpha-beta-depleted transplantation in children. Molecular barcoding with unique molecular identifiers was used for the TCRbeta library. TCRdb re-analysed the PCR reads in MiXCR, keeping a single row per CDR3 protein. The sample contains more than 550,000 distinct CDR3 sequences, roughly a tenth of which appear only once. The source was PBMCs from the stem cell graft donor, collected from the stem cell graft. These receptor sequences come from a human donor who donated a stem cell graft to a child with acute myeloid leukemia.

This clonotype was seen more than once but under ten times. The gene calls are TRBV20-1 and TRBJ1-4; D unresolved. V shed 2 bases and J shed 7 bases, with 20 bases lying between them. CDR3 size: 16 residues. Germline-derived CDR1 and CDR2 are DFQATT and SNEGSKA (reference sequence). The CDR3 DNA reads TGCAGTGCTAGACCCCCCGGGGTCTCCCGGGGTGAAAAACTGTTTTTT. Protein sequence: CSARPPGVSRGEKLFF.

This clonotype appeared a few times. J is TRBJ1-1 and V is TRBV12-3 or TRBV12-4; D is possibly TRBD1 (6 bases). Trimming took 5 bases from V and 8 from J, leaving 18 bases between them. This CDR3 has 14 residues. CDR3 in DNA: TGTGCCAGCAGTCCCGGGACATCTAGGAAAGAAGCTTTCTTT. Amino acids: CASSPGTSRKEAFF.

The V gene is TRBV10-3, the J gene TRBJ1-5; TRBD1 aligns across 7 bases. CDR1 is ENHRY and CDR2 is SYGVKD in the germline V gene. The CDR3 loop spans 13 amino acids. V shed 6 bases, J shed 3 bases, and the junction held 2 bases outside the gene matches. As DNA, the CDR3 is TGTGCCATCAGAACAGGGGTCAATCAGCCCCAGCATTTT. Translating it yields CAIRTGVNQPQHF.

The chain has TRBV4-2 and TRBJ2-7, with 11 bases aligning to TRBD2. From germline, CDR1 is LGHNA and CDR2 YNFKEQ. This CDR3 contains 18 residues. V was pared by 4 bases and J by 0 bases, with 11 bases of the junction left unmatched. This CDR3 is CASSLSLAGGVVSYEQYF. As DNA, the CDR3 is TGTGCCAGCAGCCTCTCCTTAGCGGGAGGGGTCGTCTCCTACGAGCAGTACTTC.

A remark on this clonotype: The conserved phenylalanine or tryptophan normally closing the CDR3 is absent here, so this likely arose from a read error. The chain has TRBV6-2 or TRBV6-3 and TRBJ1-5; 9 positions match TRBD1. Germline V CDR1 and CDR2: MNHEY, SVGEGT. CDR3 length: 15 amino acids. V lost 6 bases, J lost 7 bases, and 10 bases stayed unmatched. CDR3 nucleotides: TGTGCCAGCAGCTTGGGACAGGGCTACCGACAGCCCCAGCATATT. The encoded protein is CASSLGQGYRQPQHI.

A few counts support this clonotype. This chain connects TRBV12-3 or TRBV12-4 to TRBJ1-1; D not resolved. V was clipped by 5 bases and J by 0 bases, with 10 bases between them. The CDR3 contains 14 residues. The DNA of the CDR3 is TGTGCCAGCAGTCCCCGACCGATGAACACTGAAGCTTTCTTT. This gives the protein CASSPRPMNTEAFF.

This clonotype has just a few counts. Written as DNA, the CDR3 is TGTGCCAGCAGCCTTCCGGGACTAGGAGGGTCCGGGGAGCTGTTTTTT. Its translation is CASSLPGLGGSGELFF. J is TRBJ2-2 and V is TRBV7-3, with TRBD2 identical over 8 bases. This CDR3 region has 16 residues. J gave up 6 bases and V 5 bases, and 11 bases lay outside the gene matches. Per germline, CDR1 SGHTA and CDR2 FQGTGA.

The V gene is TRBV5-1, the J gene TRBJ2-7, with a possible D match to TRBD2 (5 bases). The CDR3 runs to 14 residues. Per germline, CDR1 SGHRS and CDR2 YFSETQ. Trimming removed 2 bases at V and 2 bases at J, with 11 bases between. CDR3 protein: CASSFGLNTYEQYF. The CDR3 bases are TGCGCCAGCAGCTTTGGACTCAACACCTACGAGCAGTACTTC.

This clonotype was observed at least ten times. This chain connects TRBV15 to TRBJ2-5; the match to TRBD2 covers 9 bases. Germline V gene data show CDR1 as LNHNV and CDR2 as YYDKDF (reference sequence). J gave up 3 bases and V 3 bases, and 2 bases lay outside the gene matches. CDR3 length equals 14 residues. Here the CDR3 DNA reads TGTGCCACCAGCAGCTCTAGCGGGGAAGAGACCCAGTACTTC. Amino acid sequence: CATSSSSGEETQYF.

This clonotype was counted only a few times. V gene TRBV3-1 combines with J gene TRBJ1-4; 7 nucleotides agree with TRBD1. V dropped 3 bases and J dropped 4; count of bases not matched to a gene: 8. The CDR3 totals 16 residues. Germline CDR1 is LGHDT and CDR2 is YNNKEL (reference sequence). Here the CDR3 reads CASSHFRGQVNEKLFF. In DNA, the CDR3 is TGTGCCAGCAGCCATTTTCGAGGACAGGTTAATGAAAAACTGTTTTTT.

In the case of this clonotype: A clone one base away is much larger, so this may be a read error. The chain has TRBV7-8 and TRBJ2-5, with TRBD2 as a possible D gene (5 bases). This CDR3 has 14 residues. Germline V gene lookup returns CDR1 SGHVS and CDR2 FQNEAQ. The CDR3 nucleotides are TGTGCCAGAAGCTCCTCACTTACGGGGGAGACCCAGTACTTC. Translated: CARSSSLTGETQYF.

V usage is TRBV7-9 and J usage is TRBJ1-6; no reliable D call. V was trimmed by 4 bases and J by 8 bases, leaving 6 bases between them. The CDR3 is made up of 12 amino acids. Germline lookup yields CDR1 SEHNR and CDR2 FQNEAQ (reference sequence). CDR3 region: CASSSLDSPLHF. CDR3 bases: TGTGCCAGCAGCTCCCTTGATTCACCCCTCCACTTT. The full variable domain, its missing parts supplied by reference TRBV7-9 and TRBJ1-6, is DTGVSQNPRHKITKRGQNVTFRCDPISEHNRLYWYRQTLGQGPEFLTYFQNEAQLEKSRLLSDRFSAERPKGSFSTLEIQRTEQGDSAMYLCASSSLDSPLHFGNGTRLTVT.

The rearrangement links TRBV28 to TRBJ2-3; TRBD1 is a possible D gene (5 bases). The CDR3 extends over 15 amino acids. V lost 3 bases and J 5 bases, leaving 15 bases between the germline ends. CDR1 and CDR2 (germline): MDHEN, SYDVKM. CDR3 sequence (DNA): TGTGCCAGCAGTTTTCAGGGCTTGGGGAAAGATACGCAGTATTTT. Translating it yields CASSFQGLGKDTQYF.

This CDR3 is CASSPPRGFNQPQHF. CDR3 bases: TGTGCCAGCAGCCCTCCCCGGGGTTTCAATCAGCCCCAGCATTTT. J is TRBJ1-5 and V is TRBV7-2, with D uncertain. Germline CDR1 and CDR2: SGHTA and FQGNSA. The CDR3 length is 15 residues. The V and J ends lost 5 bases and 3 bases respectively, with 14 bases between them.

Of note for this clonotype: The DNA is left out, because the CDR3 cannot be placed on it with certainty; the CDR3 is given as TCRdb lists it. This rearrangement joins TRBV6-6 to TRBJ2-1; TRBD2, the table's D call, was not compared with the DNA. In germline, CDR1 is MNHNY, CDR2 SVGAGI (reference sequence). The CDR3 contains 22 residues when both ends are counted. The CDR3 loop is CASSSSRQITSSGQSSYNEQFF.

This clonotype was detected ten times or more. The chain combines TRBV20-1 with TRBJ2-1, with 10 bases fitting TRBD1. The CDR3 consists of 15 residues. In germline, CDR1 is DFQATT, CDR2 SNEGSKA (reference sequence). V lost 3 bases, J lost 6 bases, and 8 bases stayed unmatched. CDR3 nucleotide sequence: TGCAGTGCTAGCCGGGACAGGGGTAGCGTCAATGAGCAGTTCTTC. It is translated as CSASRDRGSVNEQFF.

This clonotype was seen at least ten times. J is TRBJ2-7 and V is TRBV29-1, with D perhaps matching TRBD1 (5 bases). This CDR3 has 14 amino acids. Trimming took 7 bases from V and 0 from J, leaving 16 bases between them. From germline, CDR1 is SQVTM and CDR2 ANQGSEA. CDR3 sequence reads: CSARVDKSSYEQYF. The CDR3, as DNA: TGCAGCGCTAGGGTGGACAAGAGCTCCTACGAGCAGTACTTC.

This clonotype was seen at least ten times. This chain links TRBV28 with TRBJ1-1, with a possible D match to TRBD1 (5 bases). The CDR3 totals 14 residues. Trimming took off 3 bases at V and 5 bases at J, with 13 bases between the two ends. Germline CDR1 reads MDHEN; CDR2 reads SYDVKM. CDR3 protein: CASSFRLGRTEAFF. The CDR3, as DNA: TGTGCCAGCAGTTTCCGCCTGGGGCGGACTGAAGCTTTCTTT.

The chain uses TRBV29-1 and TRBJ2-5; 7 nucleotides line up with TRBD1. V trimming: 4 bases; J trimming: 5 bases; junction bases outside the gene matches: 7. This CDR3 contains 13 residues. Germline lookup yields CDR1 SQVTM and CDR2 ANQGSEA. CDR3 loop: CSVGTGNSETQYF. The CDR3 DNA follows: TGCAGCGTTGGGACAGGCAACTCCGAGACCCAGTACTTC.

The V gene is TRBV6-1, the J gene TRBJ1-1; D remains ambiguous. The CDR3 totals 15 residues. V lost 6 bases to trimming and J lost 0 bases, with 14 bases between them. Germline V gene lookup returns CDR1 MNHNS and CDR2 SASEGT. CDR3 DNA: TGTGCCAGCAGCAGACCCCCCGGGGTGAACACTGAAGCTTTCTTT. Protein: CASSRPPGVNTEAFF.